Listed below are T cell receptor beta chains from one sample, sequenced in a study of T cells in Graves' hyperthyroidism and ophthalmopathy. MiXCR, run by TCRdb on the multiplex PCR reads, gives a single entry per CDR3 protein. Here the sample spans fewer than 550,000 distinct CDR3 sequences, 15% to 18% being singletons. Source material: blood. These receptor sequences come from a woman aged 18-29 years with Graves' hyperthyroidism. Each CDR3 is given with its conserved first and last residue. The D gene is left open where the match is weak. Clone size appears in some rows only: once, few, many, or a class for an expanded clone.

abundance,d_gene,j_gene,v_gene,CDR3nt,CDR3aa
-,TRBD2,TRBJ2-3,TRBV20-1,TGCAGTGCATATAACCGGGGCGGGGGGGCCGATACGCAGTATTTT,CSAYNRGGGADTQYF
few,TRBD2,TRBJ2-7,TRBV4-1,TGCGCCAGCAGCCAAGTAGAGACTAGCGGGAGAAAATCCTACGAGCAGTACTTC,CASSQVETSGRKSYEQYF
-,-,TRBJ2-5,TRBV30,TGTGCCTGGGCCCGGGAGTACCAAGAGACCCAGTACTTC,CAWAREYQETQYF
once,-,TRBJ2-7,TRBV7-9,TGTGCCAGCAGCCGGTCTCGGGGGGCTACGTCCCCCTACGAGCAGTACTTC,CASSRSRGATSPYEQYF
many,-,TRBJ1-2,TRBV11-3,TGTGCCAGCAGCGATGGACAGCCCCCTAACTATGGCTACACCTTC,CASSDGQPPNYGYTF
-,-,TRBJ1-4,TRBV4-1,TGCGCCAGCAGCCAAGGGAAGCTGGGCGTTTCTAATGAAAAACTGTTTTTT,CASSQGKLGVSNEKLFF
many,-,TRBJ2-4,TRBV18,TGTGCCAGCTCACCCGGGACCGCCGGCAAAAACATTCAGTACTTC,CASSPGTAGKNIQYF
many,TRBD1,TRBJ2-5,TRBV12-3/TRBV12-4,TGTGCCAGCAGACGAGGGACAGGTAGAGAGACCCAGTACTTC,CASRRGTGRETQYF
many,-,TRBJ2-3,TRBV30,TGTGCCTGGAGTGATGGGGATACGCAGTATTTT,CAWSDGDTQYF
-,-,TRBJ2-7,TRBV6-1,TGTGCCAGCAGTGAAGAAGGGACAATATCCTACGAGCAGTACTTC,CASSEEGTISYEQYF
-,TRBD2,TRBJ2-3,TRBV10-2,TGCGCCAGCAGTGAGTCTAGCGGGAGGGCCACAGATACGCAGTATTTT,CASSESSGRATDTQYF
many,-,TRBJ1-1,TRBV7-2,TGTGCCAGCAGCTTAGAAACAGGGCCGAACACTGAAGCTTTCTTT,CASSLETGPNTEAFF
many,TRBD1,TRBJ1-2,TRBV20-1,TGCAGTACCCAACAGGGGTTCTATGGCTACACCTTC,CSTQQGFYGYTF
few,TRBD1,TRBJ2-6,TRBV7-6,TGTGCCAGCAGCTTAGTTGGACAGGGGTCCGGGGCCAACGTCCTGACTTTC,CASSLVGQGSGANVLTF
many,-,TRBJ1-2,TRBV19,TGTGCCAGTAGTTCAACCGGGACTCTAGCTAACTATGGCTACACCTTC,CASSSTGTLANYGYTF
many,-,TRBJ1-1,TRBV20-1,TGCAGTGCTATGACACAAGTTGGGGAAGCTTTCTTT,CSAMTQVGEAFF
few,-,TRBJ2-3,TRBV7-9,TGTGCCAGCAGCTTAGTGCGACCGCTGCCGGATACGCAGTATTTT,CASSLVRPLPDTQYF
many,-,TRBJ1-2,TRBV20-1,TGCAGTGCACTCCGGGCCGATTATGGCTACACCTTC,CSALRADYGYTF
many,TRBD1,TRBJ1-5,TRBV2,TGTGCCAGCAGTCGACAGGGGGCTTACAATCAGCCCCAGCATTTT,CASSRQGAYNQPQHF
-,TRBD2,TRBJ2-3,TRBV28,TGTGCCAGCAGGGGGGGGGCGGGGGGCTCAGATACGCAGTATTTT,CASRGGAGGSDTQYF
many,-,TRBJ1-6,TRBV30,TGTGCCTGGAGAATCGGGAAGTTGGGTGGCTCCTATAATTCACCCCTCCACTTT,CAWRIGKLGGSYNSPLHF
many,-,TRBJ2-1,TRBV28,TGTGCCAGCAGTTTATCCGGGGGATCCTACAATGAGCAGTTCTTC,CASSLSGGSYNEQFF
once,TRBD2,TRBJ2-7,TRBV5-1,TGCGCCAGCAGCCCGGGACTAGCGGGAGGAACCAGCTCCTACGAGCAGTACTTC,CASSPGLAGGTSSYEQYF
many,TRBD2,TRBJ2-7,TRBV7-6,TGTGCCAGCCAAGAGAGCGGGACCTCCATCGAGCAGTACTTC,CASQESGTSIEQYF
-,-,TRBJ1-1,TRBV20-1,TGCAGTGCTTTAGGGGGGAACACTGAAGCTTTCTTT,CSALGGNTEAFF
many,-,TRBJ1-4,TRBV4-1,TGCGCCTCCGCCTTTGCAACTAATGAAAAACTGTTTTTT,CASAFATNEKLFF
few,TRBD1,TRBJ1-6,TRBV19,TGTGCCAGTAGTCCCTCGGGGACAGGGAGAAAGCCCCTCCACTTT,CASSPSGTGRKPLHF
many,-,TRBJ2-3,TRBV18,TGTGCCAGCTCTGGCCGGGACCACCGCGATACGCAGTATTTT,CASSGRDHRDTQYF
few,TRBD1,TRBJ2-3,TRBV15,TGTGCCACCAGCAGAGATGCAGGACAGGGTGCAGATACGCAGTATTTT,CATSRDAGQGADTQYF
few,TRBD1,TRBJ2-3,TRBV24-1,TGTGCCACCAGTGATGACAGGGGGACTGCTGATACGCAGTATTTT,CATSDDRGTADTQYF
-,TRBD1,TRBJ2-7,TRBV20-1,TGCAGTGCTTGGACAGGCCCGCGGGAGCAGTACTTC,CSAWTGPREQYF
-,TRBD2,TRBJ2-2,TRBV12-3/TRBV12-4,TGTGCCGGGAGGGTGGGGGACACCGGGGAGCTGTTTTTT,CAGRVGDTGELFF
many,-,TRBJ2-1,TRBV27,TGTGCCAGCACCCTAGGGGGGCCCTACAATGAGCAGTTCTTC,CASTLGGPYNEQFF
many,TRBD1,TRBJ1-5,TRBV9,TGTGCCAGCAGCGCGGACAGGTTGGATCAGCCCCAGCATTTT,CASSADRLDQPQHF
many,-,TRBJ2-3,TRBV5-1,TGCGCCAGCAGCTTGGGAGAAAGCACAGATACGCAGTATTTT,CASSLGESTDTQYF
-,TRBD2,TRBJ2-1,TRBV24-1,TGTGCCACCAGTGAGGCTAGCGGGAGCAATGAGCAGTTCTTC,CATSEASGSNEQFF
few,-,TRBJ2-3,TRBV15,TGTGCCACCAGCATGTCCACAGATACGCAGTATTTT,CATSMSTDTQYF
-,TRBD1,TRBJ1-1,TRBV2,TGTGCCAGCAGTGAACAGGACAGGGAAGGAGAAACTGAAGCTTTCTTT,CASSEQDREGETEAFF
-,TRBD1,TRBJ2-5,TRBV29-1,TGCAGCGTCTTGTGGGCCCGAAGGGACAGGGGTCGAGAGACCCAGTACTTC,CSVLWARRDRGRETQYF
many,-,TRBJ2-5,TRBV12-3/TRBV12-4,TGTGCCAGCAGTTCTACTAGCCCGAGGGAGACCCAGTACTTC,CASSSTSPRETQYF